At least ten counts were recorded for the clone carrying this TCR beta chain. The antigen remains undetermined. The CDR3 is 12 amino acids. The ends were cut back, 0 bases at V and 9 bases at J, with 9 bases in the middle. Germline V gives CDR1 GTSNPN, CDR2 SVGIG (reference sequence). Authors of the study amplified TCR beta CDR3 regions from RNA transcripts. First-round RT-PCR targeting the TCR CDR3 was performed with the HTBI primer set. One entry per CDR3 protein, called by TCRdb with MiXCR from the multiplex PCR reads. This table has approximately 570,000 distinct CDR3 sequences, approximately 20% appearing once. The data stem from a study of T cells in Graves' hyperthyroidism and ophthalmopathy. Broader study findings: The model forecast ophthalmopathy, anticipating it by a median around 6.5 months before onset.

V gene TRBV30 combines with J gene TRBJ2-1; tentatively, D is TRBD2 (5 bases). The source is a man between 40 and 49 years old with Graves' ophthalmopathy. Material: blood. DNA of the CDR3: TGTGCCTGGAGTGTTGTTGCGGGTGAGCAGTTCTTC. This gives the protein CAWSVVAGEQFF. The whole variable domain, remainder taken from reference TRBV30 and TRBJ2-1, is SQTIHQWPATLVQPVGSPLSLECTVEGTSNPNLYWYRQAAGRGLQLLFYSVGIGQISSEVPQNLSASRPQDRQFILSSKKLLLSDSGFYLCAWSVVAGEQFFGPGTRLTVL.